This T cell receptor (beta chain) was retrieved from a study of T cells and Merkel cell carcinoma outcomes. Measured with immunoSEQ multiplex PCR; TCRdb has only the in-frame clones, and not every one. The sample shows thousands of clones, roughly 77% of them seen only once. CDR3 length: 15 amino acids. Per germline, CDR1 MDHEN and CDR2 SYDVKM. V gave up 8 bases and J gave up 6 bases; unmatched junction bases: 9. About this clone itself: No antigen is known for it.

Notes on the study in general: Repertoire plus T-cell density reportedly predicted Merkel cell carcinoma outcomes.

The chain has TRBV28 and TRBJ2-3; 12 nucleotides align to TRBD1. This TCR was recovered from a human donor with Merkel cell carcinoma. The source material was tumor tissue from Merkel cell carcinoma. CDR3 in amino acids: CASCSPGQGADTQYF. The DNA for the CDR3 is TGTGCCAGCTGTTCCCCGGGACAGGGGGCGGATACGCAGTATTTT.